This T cell receptor beta chain comes out of a study of T cell responses to AZD1222 COVID-19 vaccine. Study findings and constraints: Baseline testing showed seropositivity in only a handful of AZD1222 recipients. The study sampled repertoires only after the peak T cell response. Donors were mostly white British, more females; clonal diversity possibly underestimated.

Comment on this clone: Its antigen is not known.

The protocol was immunoSEQ multiplex PCR, while the TCRdb copy is restricted to in-frame clones and leaves out a portion. The sample lists 18,000 or so clones, just under 90% occurring once. This CDR3 contains 14 residues. V was trimmed by 3 bases and J by 1 base, leaving 9 bases between them. Germline V gives CDR1 MGHRA, CDR2 YSYEKL. J is TRBJ1-1 and V is TRBV4-1; D is unresolved. The TCR comes from an adult who received the AZD1222 COVID-19 vaccine. Material: peripheral blood, obtained 28 days after the second AZD1222 dose. CDR3 sequence: CASSHLDWNTEAFF. The DNA of the CDR3 is TGCGCCAGCAGCCACTTGGACTGGAACACTGAAGCTTTCTTT.